The 28 T cell receptor beta chains below come from one sample, sequenced in a study of cytomegalovirus exposure and HLA in healthy donors. In the PCR, 60 Vbeta and 13 Jbeta primers were used. TCRdb keeps only in-frame clones here, not all; method: immunoSEQ multiplex PCR. Of 110,000 to 150,000 clones listed, roughly 79% are singletons. Sequencing was performed on PBMCs. These receptors were collected from a male donor in good health and CMV-seronegative.

In its sample, this clone was seen once. The rearrangement joins TRBV2 to TRBJ2-3; D is perhaps TRBD1 (6 bases). The CDR3 runs 14 residues. Per germline, CDR1 SNHLY and CDR2 FYNNEI. V shed 4 bases and J shed 3 bases, with 11 bases lying between them. The CDR3 DNA follows: TGTGCCAGCAGTGTGCAGGGGTGGACAGATACGCAGTATTTT. This codes for CASSVQGWTDTQYF. The full variable domain, completed using reference TRBV2 and TRBJ2-3, is EPEVTQTPSHQVTQMGQEVILRCVPISNHLYFYWYRQILGQKVEFLVSFYNNEISEKSEIFDDQFSVERPDGSNFTLKIRSTKLEDSAMYFCASSVQGWTDTQYFGPGTRLTVL.

This chain connects TRBV7-9 to TRBJ2-3, with TRBD2 identical over 13 bases. The V segment lost 5 bases and the J segment 2 bases; nucleotides outside the gene matches: 7. Germline lookup yields CDR1 SEHNR and CDR2 FQNEAQ (reference sequence). CDR3 length: 17 residues. The CDR3 here is CASSAGTSGVITDTQYF. CDR3 in DNA: TGTGCCAGCAGCGCAGGGACTAGCGGGGTGATCACAGATACGCAGTATTTT.

This chain connects TRBV9 to TRBJ2-3; no definite D call. This CDR3 is 14 amino acids long. The V end was cut by 2 bases, the J end by 1 base, with 8 bases between. Germline V gene data show CDR1 as SGDLS and CDR2 as YYNGEE. CDR3 DNA: TGTGCCAGCAGCGTTCAGATTGGCACAGATACGCAGTATTTT. Amino acid sequence: CASSVQIGTDTQYF.

The rearrangement links TRBV12-5 to TRBJ2-1; 7 positions match TRBD1. Germline trimming cut 6 bases from V and 3 bases from J; bases unmatched to any gene: 8. Germline V lookup: CDR1 LGHNT, CDR2 FRNRAP. The CDR3 runs 15 residues. The CDR3 loop reads CASGEGGVGYNEQFF. CDR3 in DNA: TGTGCTAGTGGCGAAGGGGGCGTCGGCTACAATGAGCAGTTCTTC.

The rearrangement links TRBV15 to TRBJ2-3, with TRBD2 identical over 12 bases. Looked up from germline, CDR1 is LNHNV and CDR2 is YYDKDF (reference sequence). Trimming took 1 base from V and 5 from J; bases not matched to a gene: 7. The CDR3 length is 17 residues. In nucleotides, the CDR3 is TGTGCCACCAGCAGAGTCATTCTAGCGGGAGGGGTAGATACGCAGTATTTT. It specifies CATSRVILAGGVDTQYF.

The rearrangement uses TRBV15 and TRBJ2-1; 15 bases map to TRBD2. CDR1 LNHNV and CDR2 YYDKDF come from the germline V gene (reference sequence). The CDR3 spans 16 residues. With 5 bases clipped from V and 10 bases from J, the junction kept 9 bases outside the gene matches. This CDR3 reads CATSRGGLAGGGEQFF. The CDR3 region has the DNA TGTGCCACCAGCCGAGGGGGACTAGCGGGAGGAGGGGAGCAGTTCTTC.

The gene calls are TRBV7-2 and TRBJ2-7, with a tentative D call TRBD1 (5 bases). From germline, CDR1 is SGHTA and CDR2 FQGNSA. This CDR3 contains 13 residues. V lost 2 bases and J lost 4, with 9 bases in between. The CDR3 coding sequence is TGTGCCAGCAGCTTAAGTCAGGGATACGAGCAGTACTTC. Its translation is CASSLSQGYEQYF. Together with reference TRBV7-2 and TRBJ2-7, the CDR3 gives the full variable domain: GAGVSQSPSNKVTEKGKDVELRCDPISGHTALYWYRQSLGQGLEFLIYFQGNSAPDKSGLPSDRFSAERTGGSVSTLTIQRTQQEDSAVYLCASSLSQGYEQYFGPGTRLTVT.

This sequence joins TRBV6-5 and TRBJ1-1; 7 nucleotides agree with TRBD1. Germline CDR1 MNHEY, CDR2 SVGAGI. J was trimmed by 0 bases and V by 2 bases; bases with no gene match: 6. The CDR3 loop spans 16 amino acids. The CDR3 bases are TGTGCCAGCAGTTACGGGACAGAGCTTATGAACACTGAAGCTTTCTTT. Protein product: CASSYGTELMNTEAFF.

The genes are TRBV2 and TRBJ2-3; 7 bases are shared with TRBD2. This CDR3 is built from 14 residues. J gave up 2 bases and V 6 bases, and 5 bases lay outside the gene matches. Germline CDR1 and CDR2: SNHLY and FYNNEI. DNA of the CDR3: TGTGCCAGCAGGGAAAGGGACTACACAGATACGCAGTATTTT. Translation: CASRERDYTDTQYF.

The gene calls are TRBV5-5 and TRBJ2-7; no clear D gene. Germline V CDR1 and CDR2: SGHKS, YYEKEE (reference sequence). Trimming left V 1 base short and J 4 bases short, with 9 bases between. This CDR3 contains 13 residues. As DNA, the CDR3 is TGTGCCAGCAGCTTGCGAAGCGAGTACGAGCAGTACTTC. As protein: CASSLRSEYEQYF.

The chain combines TRBV5-1 with TRBJ2-5; 9 bases fit TRBD1. Per germline, CDR1 SGHRS and CDR2 YFSETQ. V lost 4 bases to trimming and J lost 5 bases; unmatched junction nucleotides: 6. The CDR3 is 14 residues long. The CDR3 DNA reads as TGCGCCAGCAGCCGGGACAGGGATCGGGAGACCCAGTACTTC. It codes for CASSRDRDRETQYF.

This clone was seen a single time. Since no conserved phenylalanine or tryptophan closes the CDR3, a read error is the likely cause. The J gene is TRBJ2-7, the V gene TRBV28; D not certain. The CDR3 consists of 12 residues. V gave up 7 bases and J gave up 4 bases, with 11 bases separating them. Per the germline V gene, CDR1 is MDHEN and CDR2 is SYDVKM. This CDR3 is CASTATEYEQYL. The CDR3, as DNA: TGTGCCAGCACCGCGACTGAATACGAGCAGTACCTC.

This clone was seen only a few times. The rearrangement links TRBV7-9 to TRBJ1-2; TRBD1 matches at 7 bases. CDR1 and CDR2 (germline): SEHNR, FQNEAQ (reference sequence). CDR3 length: 14 amino acids. The V segment lost 5 bases and the J segment 2 bases; nucleotides outside the gene matches: 5. CDR3 bases: TGTGCCAGCAGCCAGGGACAGCCCAACTATGGCTACACCTTC. Its translation is CASSQGQPNYGYTF. Drawing the rest from reference TRBV7-9 and TRBJ1-2, the complete variable domain is DTGVSQNPRHKITKRGQNVTFRCDPISEHNRLYWYRQTLGQGPEFLTYFQNEAQLEKSRLLSDRFSAERPKGSFSTLEIQRTEQGDSAMYLCASSQGQPNYGYTFGSGTRLTVV.

This clone has more than one count but fewer than ten. The genes are TRBV5-1 and TRBJ2-1; TRBD2 aligns across 8 bases. CDR3 length: 15 residues. The germline CDR1 and CDR2 sequences are SGHRS and YFSETQ. The V gene end was trimmed by 4 bases and the J gene end by 3 bases; junction bases not matched to a gene: 6. CDR3 protein: CASSQRLAIYNEQFF. CDR3 in DNA: TGCGCCAGCAGCCAGAGACTAGCGATCTACAATGAGCAGTTCTTC.

V gene TRBV18 combines with J gene TRBJ1-3, with TRBD1 matching over 9 bases. Trimming took 3 bases from V and 4 from J; bases not matched to a gene: 7. In germline, CDR1 is KGHSH, CDR2 LQKENI. This CDR3 is built from 16 residues. In nucleotides, the CDR3 is TGTGCCAGCTCACCGAAACAGGGGGCGTCGGGAAACACCATATATTTT. This codes for CASSPKQGASGNTIYF.

This clone was detected a few times. The chain joins TRBV5-1 to TRBJ2-1; 10 bases are shared with TRBD1. The CDR3 loop spans 15 amino acids. Germline CDR1 reads SGHRS; CDR2 reads YFSETQ. The ends lost 4 bases at V and 6 bases at J; junction bases unmatched: 7. The CDR3 coding sequence is TGCGCCAGCAGCCCCGACAGGGGGCGCGCCAATGAGCAGTTCTTC. It encodes CASSPDRGRANEQFF.

The sample holds one count of this clone. The chain is built from TRBV5-6 and TRBJ1-5, with a tentative D call TRBD1 (6 bases). Trimming took off 2 bases at V and 1 base at J, with 22 bases between the two ends. CDR3 length equals 19 residues. Germline V gene sequence: CDR1 SGHDT, CDR2 YYEEEE. This CDR3 is CASSLSPVQGGWSNQPQHF. For the CDR3, the DNA is TGTGCCAGCAGCTTAAGCCCGGTACAGGGCGGTTGGAGCAATCAGCCCCAGCATTTT.

This CDR3 is CASSLRLGTGMMGTEAFF. CDR3 sequence (DNA): TGTGCCAGCAGCTTAAGGTTAGGGACTGGGATGATGGGCACTGAAGCTTTCTTT. This chain joins TRBV11-2 and TRBJ1-1; TRBD1 is a possible D gene (5 bases). V dropped 2 bases and J dropped 4 bases, with 23 bases sitting between them. In germline, CDR1 is SGHAT, CDR2 FQNNGV. The CDR3 is 18 amino acids.

This clone was observed once. CDR3: CASSQRPPKRGAFF. The CDR3, as DNA: TGTGCCAGCAGCCAACGACCTCCGAAACGAGGAGCTTTCTTT. V and J are TRBV14 and TRBJ1-1; D gene uncertain. The CDR3 totals 14 residues. V shed 2 bases and J shed 10 bases, with 17 bases lying between them. Looked up from germline, CDR1 is SGHDN and CDR2 is FVKESK. Drawing the rest from reference TRBV14 and TRBJ1-1, the complete variable domain is EAGVTQFPSHSVIEKGQTVTLRCDPISGHDNLYWYRRVMGKEIKFLLHFVKESKQDESGMPNNRFLAERTGGTYSTLKVQPAELEDSGVYFCASSQRPPKRGAFFGQGTRLTVV.

The rearrangement joins TRBV6-5 to TRBJ1-5; 10 bases are a match to TRBD1. Unmatched junction bases numbered 5, after V lost 0 bases and J lost 6 bases. This CDR3 is 16 amino acids long. Germline CDR1 MNHEY, CDR2 SVGAGI. The CDR3 DNA follows: TGTGCCAGCAGTTACTCGGGACAGGGGTCTCTTCAGCCCCAGCATTTT. Translated, it gives CASSYSGQGSLQPQHF.

This chain joins TRBV25-1 and TRBJ2-5; weak D call: TRBD2 (6 bases). The CDR3 spans 14 residues. Trimming took off 1 base at V and 1 base at J, with 7 bases between the two ends. Germline V gene lookup returns CDR1 MGHDK and CDR2 SYGVNS. Here the CDR3 DNA reads TGTGCCAGCAGTGAATCGGGACTCCAAGAGACCCAGTACTTC. Translating gives CASSESGLQETQYF.

The chain employs TRBV5-1 and TRBJ2-7, with TRBD2 as a possible D gene (5 bases). The CDR3 covers 13 residues. The germline V gene has CDR1 SGHRS and CDR2 YFSETQ. V was shortened by 7 bases and J by 2 bases, with 13 bases between the two germline ends. Here the CDR3 reads CASRRAVTYEQYF. DNA for the CDR3: TGCGCCAGCCGGCGGGCAGTTACCTACGAGCAGTACTTC. Full variable domain (missing parts from reference TRBV5-1 and TRBJ2-7): KAGVTQTPRYLIKTRGQQVTLSCSPISGHRSVSWYQQTPGQGLQFLFEYFSETQRNKGNFPGRFSGRQFSNSRSEMNVSTLELGDSALYLCASRRAVTYEQYFGPGTRLTVT.

This sequence joins TRBV7-9 and TRBJ2-3; D perhaps matches TRBD2 (6 bases). The CDR3 loop spans 15 amino acids. Germline assignment: CDR1 SEHNR and CDR2 FQNEAQ (reference sequence). With 1 base removed from V and 3 bases from J, the gap between germline ends came to 11 bases. The CDR3 region has the DNA TGTGCCAGCAGCTTAGTCCCCCGGGAGACAGATACGCAGTATTTT. This sequence encodes CASSLVPRETDTQYF.

The gene calls are TRBV11-2 and TRBJ2-7; 9 bases are a match to TRBD1. CDR1 is SGHAT and CDR2 is FQNNGV in the germline V gene. Trimming took 4 bases from V and 3 from J; bases not matched to a gene: 16. The CDR3 contains 18 residues. In DNA, the CDR3 is TGTGCCAGCAGCTCGATCAACCGGGGGCGGGGACAGGGCTACGAGCAGTACTTC. Encoded protein: CASSSINRGRGQGYEQYF.

The rearrangement joins TRBV6-6 to TRBJ1-1; D unresolved. The CDR3 has 13 amino acids. Trimming removed 3 bases at V and 4 bases at J, with 9 bases between. Germline lookup yields CDR1 MNHNY and CDR2 SVGAGI (reference sequence). CDR3 sequence reads: CASSYSVATEAFF. DNA for the CDR3: TGTGCCAGCAGTTATTCGGTTGCCACTGAAGCTTTCTTT.

The chain carries TRBV29-1 and TRBJ2-1; 12 bases fit TRBD2. The CDR3 runs 14 residues. The V and J ends lost 4 bases and 10 bases, in that order; junction bases with no gene match: 8. Germline assignment: CDR1 SQVTM and CDR2 ANQGSEA. The CDR3 protein is CSVAQASGGAEQFF. DNA of the CDR3: TGCAGCGTTGCGCAGGCTAGCGGGGGGGCCGAGCAGTTCTTC.

J is TRBJ2-1 and V is TRBV2, with 9 bases fitting TRBD2. CDR3 size: 14 residues. With V trimmed by 8 bases and J by 2 bases, 4 bases remained unmatched. Germline CDR1 is SNHLY and CDR2 is FYNNEI. The DNA for the CDR3 is TGTGCCAGCGATGCTAGCGGGGCCTACAATGAGCAGTTCTTC. It specifies CASDASGAYNEQFF. The full variable domain, its missing parts supplied by reference TRBV2 and TRBJ2-1, is EPEVTQTPSHQVTQMGQEVILRCVPISNHLYFYWYRQILGQKVEFLVSFYNNEISEKSEIFDDQFSVERPDGSNFTLKIRSTKLEDSAMYFCASDASGAYNEQFFGPGTRLTVL.

This chain joins TRBV27 and TRBJ2-7; perhaps TRBD2 as D (5 bases). CDR1 is MNHEY and CDR2 is SMNVEV in the germline V gene (reference sequence). The CDR3 has 11 amino acids. V was shortened by 10 bases and J by 4 bases, with 11 bases between the two germline ends. The CDR3 DNA is TGTGCCACCGTACGGGGATACGAGCAGTACTTC. This gives the protein CATVRGYEQYF.